Below are 11 T cell receptor beta chains sequenced from a single sample in a study of cytomegalovirus exposure and HLA in healthy donors (TCRdb year 2017). The library was produced with the immunoSEQ multiplex PCR assay. For the multiplex PCR, a mixture combining 60 forward primers for TCR Vbeta segments and 13 reverse primers for TCR Jbeta segments was used. TCRdb limited this immuneACCESS table to in-frame rearrangements with V and J called. A share of clones is missing; checked studies link under half to unresolved V genes, and the rest is unexplained. This sample has around 170,000 clones in its table, and 84% of those were observed once. Clones ranked in the top ten supply 2% to 3% of the sample. Sequencing was performed on PBMCs. The receptors come from a woman between 50 and 59 years old in good health and CMV-seropositive.

The rearrangement joins TRBV7-2 to TRBJ2-6, with a weak D call TRBD1 (5 bases). V lost 5 bases and J 2 bases, leaving 13 bases between the germline ends. The CDR3 runs 16 residues. Germline CDR1 reads SGHTA; CDR2 reads FQGNSA. Written as DNA, the CDR3 is TGTGCCAGCAGCCCTCGGGCCAGGGCTGGGGCCAACGTCCTGACTTTC. Translating it yields CASSPRARAGANVLTF.

In regard to this clone: A read error may produce the germline difference seen at one junction end. The CDR3 sequence is CASRKTGARHRGAVF. CDR3 in DNA: TGTGCCAGCAGAAAGACAGGGGCGAGACACCGGGGAGCTGTTTTT. The V call is TRBV2, the J call TRBJ2-2, with 8 bases that match TRBD1. Germline CDR1 is SNHLY and CDR2 is FYNNEI. This CDR3 is 15 amino acids long.

The V call is TRBV2, the J call TRBJ2-5, with 13 bases aligning to TRBD2. The J call may be in error: the DNA end matches TRBJ2-7 better. The CDR3 runs to 15 residues. Germline CDR1 reads SNHLY; CDR2 reads FYNNEI. The CDR3 protein is CASSRTSGGRSEQYF. The DNA for the CDR3 is TGTGCCAGCAGCAGGACTAGCGGGGGCCGGTCCGAGCAGTACTTC.

This clone was recorded once. A read error may produce the germline difference seen at one junction end. The chain recombines TRBV10-3 with TRBJ1-5; D gene ambiguous. CDR3 length: 12 residues. Germline CDR1 reads ENHRY; CDR2 reads SYGVKD. The CDR3 here is CAIRDERQPQHF. The CDR3 region has the DNA TGTGCCATCCGTGATGAGCGTCAGCCCCAGCATTTT.

This chain connects TRBV1 to TRBJ2-1; the table's D call of TRBD2 was not tested on the DNA. TRBV1 constitutes a pseudogene. The CDR3 extends over 16 amino acids. The CDR3 bases are TGCACCAGCAGCCAACGAAGCGGGGGGGCGAGGCGGGAGCAGTTCTTC. This gives the protein CTSSQRSGGARREQFF.

This clone was observed a few times. The genes are TRBV5-6 and TRBJ2-1; the D gene is possibly TRBD1 (5 bases). V was shortened by 4 bases and J by 0 bases, with 14 bases between the two germline ends. This CDR3 is built from 16 residues. Per the germline V gene, CDR1 is SGHDT and CDR2 is YYEEEE. The CDR3: CASSPRTQSSYNEQFF. The CDR3 DNA follows: TGTGCCAGCAGCCCCCGGACACAAAGCTCCTACAATGAGCAGTTCTTC.

A remark on this clone: At one end, the junction sequence differs from germline, possibly due to a read error. The V and J genes are TRBV7-9 and TRBJ2-5, with 10 nucleotides matching TRBD2. The germline CDR1 and CDR2 sequences are SEHNR and FQNEAQ (reference sequence). The length of the CDR3 is 15 residues. CDR3 nucleotide sequence: TGTTCCAGCAGCTTATACCTAGCGGGAGTGGAGACCCAGTACTTC. Its translation is CSSSLYLAGVETQYF.

This clone was seen a handful of times. The CDR3 sequence: CASSAPGGDSYNEQFF. The CDR3, as DNA: TGTGCCAGCAGCGCCCCCGGGGGGGACTCCTACAATGAGCAGTTCTTC. The rearrangement joins TRBV9 to TRBJ2-1, with 8 bases lining up with TRBD2. With 3 bases clipped from V and 0 bases from J, the junction kept 5 bases outside the gene matches. Germline CDR1 is SGDLS and CDR2 is YYNGEE. This CDR3 is built from 16 residues.

There are a few counts of this clone. The CDR3 reads CASSDGGPSRSQYF. Written as DNA, the CDR3 is TGTGCCAGCAGTGATGGCGGGCCCTCCCGGTCCCAGTACTTC. This sequence joins TRBV2 and TRBJ2-5; D might be TRBD2 (5 bases). Trimming stripped 3 bases from V and 9 bases from J, with 17 bases between. Germline lookup yields CDR1 SNHLY and CDR2 FYNNEI. The CDR3 extends over 14 amino acids.

The V call is TRBV7-9, the J call TRBJ2-7, with TRBD2 identical over 12 bases. CDR3 length: 18 amino acids. CDR1 is SEHNR and CDR2 is FQNEAQ in the germline V gene (reference sequence). V was pared by 4 bases and J by 1 base, with 11 bases of the junction left unmatched. CDR3 protein: CASSSSTSGGSLSYEQYF. DNA for the CDR3: TGTGCCAGCAGCTCTTCGACTAGCGGGGGTTCCCTTTCCTACGAGCAGTACTTC.

This clone was picked up a small number of times. V gene TRBV6-1 combines with J gene TRBJ1-1; no definite D call. Trimming took off 2 bases at V and 2 bases at J, with 6 bases between the two ends. This CDR3 contains 13 residues. Germline V gene data show CDR1 as MNHNS and CDR2 as SASEGT. The chain's CDR3 is CASSERGNTEAFF. The CDR3 DNA reads TGTGCCAGCAGTGAACGGGGAAACACTGAAGCTTTCTTT.